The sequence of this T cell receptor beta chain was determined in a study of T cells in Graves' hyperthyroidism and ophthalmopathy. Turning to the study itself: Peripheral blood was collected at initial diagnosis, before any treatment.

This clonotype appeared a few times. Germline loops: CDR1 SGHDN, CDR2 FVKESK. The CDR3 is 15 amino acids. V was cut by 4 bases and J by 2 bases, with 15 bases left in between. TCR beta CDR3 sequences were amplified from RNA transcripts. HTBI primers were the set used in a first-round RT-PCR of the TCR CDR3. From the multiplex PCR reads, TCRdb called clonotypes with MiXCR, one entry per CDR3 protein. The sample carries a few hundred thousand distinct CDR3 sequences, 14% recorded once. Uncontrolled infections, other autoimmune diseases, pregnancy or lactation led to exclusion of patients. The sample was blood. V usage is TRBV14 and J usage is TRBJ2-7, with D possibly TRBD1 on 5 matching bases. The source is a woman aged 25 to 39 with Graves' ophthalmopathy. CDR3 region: CASSPRAVLTYEQYF. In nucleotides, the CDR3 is TGTGCCAGCAGCCCCAGGGCCGTTTTGACCTACGAGCAGTACTTC.